Each of the 2 T cell receptor beta chains below was sequenced from the same sample in a study of blood T cell repertoires in COVID-19. Clones were sequenced by immunoSEQ multiplex PCR, and TCRdb holds only the in-frame ones, with some missing. This sample carries 150,000 to 200,000 clones, less than 90% of them seen once, and the ten largest clones take less than 3.5%. The material sequenced was PBMCs or T cells enriched from blood (not recorded which). These receptor sequences come from a woman aged 25 to 39 who had been exposed to COVID-19.

The gene calls are TRBV2 and TRBJ2-2, with 7 bases fitting TRBD2. V shed 6 bases and J 5 bases; nucleotides not matched to a gene: 0. The CDR3 has 12 residues. CDR1 and CDR2 (germline): SNHLY, FYNNEI. This CDR3 reads CASSGGTGELFF. The DNA of the CDR3 is TGTGCCAGCAGCGGGGGGACCGGGGAGCTGTTTTTT.

The sample holds a few counts of this clone. The gene calls are TRBV7-2 and TRBJ1-2; 10 bases are shared with TRBD1. Germline V gene sequence: CDR1 SGHTA, CDR2 FQGNSA. The CDR3 has 15 residues. V was clipped by 5 bases and J by 6 bases; unmatched bases: 9. The CDR3, as DNA: TGTGCCAGCAGCCTACCGGGACAGGGGTGGAATGGCTACACCTTC. Its translation is CASSLPGQGWNGYTF. Based on the CDR3 plus reference TRBV7-2 and TRBJ1-2, the full variable domain is GAGVSQSPSNKVTEKGKDVELRCDPISGHTALYWYRQSLGQGLEFLIYFQGNSAPDKSGLPSDRFSAERTGGSVSTLTIQRTQQEDSAVYLCASSLPGQGWNGYTFGSGTRLTVV.